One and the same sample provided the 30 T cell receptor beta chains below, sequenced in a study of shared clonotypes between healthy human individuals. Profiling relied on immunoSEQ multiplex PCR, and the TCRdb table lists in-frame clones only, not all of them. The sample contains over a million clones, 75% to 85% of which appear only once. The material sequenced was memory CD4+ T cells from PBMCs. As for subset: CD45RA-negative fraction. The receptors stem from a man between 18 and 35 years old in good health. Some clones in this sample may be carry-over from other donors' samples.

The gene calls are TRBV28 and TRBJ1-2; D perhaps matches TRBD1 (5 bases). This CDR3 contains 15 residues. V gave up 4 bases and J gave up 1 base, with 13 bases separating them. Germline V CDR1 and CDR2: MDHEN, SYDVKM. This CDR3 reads CASSSRQKYNYGYTF. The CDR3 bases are TGTGCCAGCAGTTCCAGACAGAAGTATAACTATGGCTACACCTTC.

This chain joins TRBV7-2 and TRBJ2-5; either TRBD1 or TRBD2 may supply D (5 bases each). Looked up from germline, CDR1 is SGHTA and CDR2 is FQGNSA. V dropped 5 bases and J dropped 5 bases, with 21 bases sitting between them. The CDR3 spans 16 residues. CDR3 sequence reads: CASSRGAGSTWETQYF. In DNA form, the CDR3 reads TGTGCCAGCAGCCGAGGGGCAGGAAGTACGTGGGAGACCCAGTACTTC.

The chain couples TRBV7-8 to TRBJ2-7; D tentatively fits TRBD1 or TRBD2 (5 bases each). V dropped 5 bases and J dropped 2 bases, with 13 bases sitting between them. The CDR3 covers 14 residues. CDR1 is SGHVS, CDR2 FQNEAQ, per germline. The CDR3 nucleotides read TGTGCCAGCAGCCGGACCCGGGGCACCTACGAGCAGTACTTC. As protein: CASSRTRGTYEQYF.

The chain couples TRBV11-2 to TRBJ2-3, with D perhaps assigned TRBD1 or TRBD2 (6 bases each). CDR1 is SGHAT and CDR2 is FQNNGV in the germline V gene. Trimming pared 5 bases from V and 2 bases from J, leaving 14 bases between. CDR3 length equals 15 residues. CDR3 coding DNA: TGTGCCAGCAGCCAGGGGCCGGGGGCCACAGATACGCAGTATTTT. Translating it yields CASSQGPGATDTQYF.

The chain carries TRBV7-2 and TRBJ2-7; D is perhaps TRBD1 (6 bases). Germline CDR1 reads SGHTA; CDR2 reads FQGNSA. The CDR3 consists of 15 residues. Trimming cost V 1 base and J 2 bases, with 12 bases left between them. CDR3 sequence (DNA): TGTGCCAGCAGCTTAGGAAGGGGGAATACCTACGAGCAGTACTTC. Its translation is CASSLGRGNTYEQYF.

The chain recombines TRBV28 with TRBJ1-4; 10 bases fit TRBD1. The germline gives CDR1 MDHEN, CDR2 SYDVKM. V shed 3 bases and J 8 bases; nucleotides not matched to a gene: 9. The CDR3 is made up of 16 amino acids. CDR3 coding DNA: TGTGCCAGCAGTTTGGCAGGACAGGGGGGCTTGGAAAAACTGTTTTTT. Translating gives CASSLAGQGGLEKLFF.

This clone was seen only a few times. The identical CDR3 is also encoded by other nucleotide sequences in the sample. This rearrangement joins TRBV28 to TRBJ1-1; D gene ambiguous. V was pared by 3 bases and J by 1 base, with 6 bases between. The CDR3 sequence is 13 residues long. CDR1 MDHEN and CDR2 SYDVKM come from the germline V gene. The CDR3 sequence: CASSFGGNTEAFF. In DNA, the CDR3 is TGTGCCAGCAGTTTTGGTGGGAACACTGAAGCTTTCTTT.

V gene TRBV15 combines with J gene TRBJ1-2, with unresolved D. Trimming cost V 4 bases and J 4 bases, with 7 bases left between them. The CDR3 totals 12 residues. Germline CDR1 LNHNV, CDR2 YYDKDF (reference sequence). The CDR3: CATSTSSYGYTF. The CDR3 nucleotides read TGTGCCACCAGCACAAGCAGCTATGGCTACACCTTC.

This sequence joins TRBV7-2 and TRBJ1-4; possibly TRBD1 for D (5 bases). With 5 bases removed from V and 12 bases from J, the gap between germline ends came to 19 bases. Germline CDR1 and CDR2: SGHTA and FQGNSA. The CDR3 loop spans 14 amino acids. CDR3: CASSPTGGLRELFF. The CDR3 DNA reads TGTGCCAGCAGCCCCACAGGTGGGCTGCGTGAACTGTTTTTT.

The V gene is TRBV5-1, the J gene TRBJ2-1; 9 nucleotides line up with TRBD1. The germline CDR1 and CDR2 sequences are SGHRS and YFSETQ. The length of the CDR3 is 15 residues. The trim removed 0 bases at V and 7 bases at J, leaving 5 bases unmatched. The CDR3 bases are TGCGCCAGCAGCTTGGGTGTGACAGGGGGAAATGAGCAGTTCTTC. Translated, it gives CASSLGVTGGNEQFF.

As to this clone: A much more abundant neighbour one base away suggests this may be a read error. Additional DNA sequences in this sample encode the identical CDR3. The CDR3 nucleotides read TGTGCCAGCAGCCGCTCCTACGAGCAGTACTTC. This codes for CASSRSYEQYF. The chain couples TRBV7-9 to TRBJ2-7; D is uncertain. V lost 5 bases, J lost 0 bases, and 2 bases lay in between. The CDR3 runs to 11 residues. The germline CDR1 and CDR2 sequences are SEHNR and FQNEAQ (reference sequence).

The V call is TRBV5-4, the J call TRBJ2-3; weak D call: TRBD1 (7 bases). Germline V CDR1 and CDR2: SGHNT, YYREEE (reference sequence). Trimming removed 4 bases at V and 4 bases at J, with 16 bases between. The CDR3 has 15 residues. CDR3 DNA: TGTGCCAGCAGCCGCGGAGGGGGCTGGGCAGATACGCAGTATTTT. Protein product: CASSRGGGWADTQYF. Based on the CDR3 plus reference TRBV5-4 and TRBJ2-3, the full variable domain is ETGVTQSPTHLIKTRGQQVTLRCSSQSGHNTVSWYQQALGQGPQFIFQYYREEENGRGNFPPRFSGLQFPNYSSELNVNALELDDSALYLCASSRGGGWADTQYFGPGTRLTVL.

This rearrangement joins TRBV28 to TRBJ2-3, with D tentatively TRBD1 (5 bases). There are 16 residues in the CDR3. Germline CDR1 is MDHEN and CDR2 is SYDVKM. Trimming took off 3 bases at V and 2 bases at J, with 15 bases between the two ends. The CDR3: CASSFQGSSLTDTQYF. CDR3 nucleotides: TGTGCCAGCAGTTTCCAGGGTTCCTCACTCACAGATACGCAGTATTTT.

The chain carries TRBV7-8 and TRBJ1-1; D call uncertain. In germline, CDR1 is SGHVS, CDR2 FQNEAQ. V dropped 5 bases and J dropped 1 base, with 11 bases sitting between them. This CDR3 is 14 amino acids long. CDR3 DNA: TGTGCCAGCAGCCCTTGGGGAGAGAACACTGAAGCTTTCTTT. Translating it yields CASSPWGENTEAFF.

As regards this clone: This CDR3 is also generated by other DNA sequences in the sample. The CDR3: CASSLSSYGYTF. DNA of the CDR3: TGTGCCAGCAGTCTTAGTTCCTATGGCTACACCTTC. The V call is TRBV28, the J call TRBJ1-2; D ambiguous. The CDR3 extends over 12 amino acids. The V gene's germline CDR1 is MDHEN and CDR2 SYDVKM. V lost 5 bases and J lost 4, with 8 bases in between.

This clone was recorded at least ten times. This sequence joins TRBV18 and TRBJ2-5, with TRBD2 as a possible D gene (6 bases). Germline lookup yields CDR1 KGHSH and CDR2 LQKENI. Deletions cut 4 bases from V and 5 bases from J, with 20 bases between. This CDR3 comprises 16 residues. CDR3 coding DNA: TGTGCCAGCTCACGAACGGAGGGATATGCTTGGGAGACCCAGTACTTC. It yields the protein CASSRTEGYAWETQYF.

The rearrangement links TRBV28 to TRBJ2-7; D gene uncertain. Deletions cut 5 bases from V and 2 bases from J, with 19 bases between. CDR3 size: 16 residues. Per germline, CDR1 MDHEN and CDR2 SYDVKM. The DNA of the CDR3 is TGTGCCAGCAGTCCGCATTTGGGCCGGTTACCCTACGAGCAGTACTTC. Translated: CASSPHLGRLPYEQYF.

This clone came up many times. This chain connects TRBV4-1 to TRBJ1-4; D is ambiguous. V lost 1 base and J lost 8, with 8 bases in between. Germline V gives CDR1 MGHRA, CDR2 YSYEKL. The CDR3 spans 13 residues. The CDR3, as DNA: TGCGCCAGCAGCCAAGTAATGGGAGAAAAACTGTTTTTT. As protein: CASSQVMGEKLFF.

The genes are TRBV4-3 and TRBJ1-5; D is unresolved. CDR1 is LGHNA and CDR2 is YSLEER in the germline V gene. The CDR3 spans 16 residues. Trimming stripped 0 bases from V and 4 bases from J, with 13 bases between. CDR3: CASSQDRTRRNQPQHF. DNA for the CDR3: TGCGCCAGCAGCCAAGATAGGACGAGGCGGAATCAGCCCCAGCATTTT.

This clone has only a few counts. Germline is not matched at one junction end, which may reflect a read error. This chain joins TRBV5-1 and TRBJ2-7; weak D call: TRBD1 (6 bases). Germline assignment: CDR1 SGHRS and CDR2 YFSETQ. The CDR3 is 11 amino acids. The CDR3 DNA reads TGCGCCAGCAGGGACGGACAGTCAACGAACTTC. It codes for CASRDGQSTNF.

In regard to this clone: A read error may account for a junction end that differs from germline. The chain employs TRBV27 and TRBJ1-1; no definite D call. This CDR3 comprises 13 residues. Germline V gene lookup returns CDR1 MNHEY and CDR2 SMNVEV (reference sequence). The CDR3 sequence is CASRRPGATAAFF. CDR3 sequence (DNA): TGTGCCAGCAGGCGACCCGGTGCCACTGCAGCTTTCTTT.

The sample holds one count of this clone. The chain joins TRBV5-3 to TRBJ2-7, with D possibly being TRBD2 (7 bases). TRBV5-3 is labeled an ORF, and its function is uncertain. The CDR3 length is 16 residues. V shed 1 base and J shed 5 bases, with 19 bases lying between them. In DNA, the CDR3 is TGTGCCAGAAGCTTGATGGTGAGGGGGACTACCCACGAGCAGTACTTC. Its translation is CARSLMVRGTTHEQYF.

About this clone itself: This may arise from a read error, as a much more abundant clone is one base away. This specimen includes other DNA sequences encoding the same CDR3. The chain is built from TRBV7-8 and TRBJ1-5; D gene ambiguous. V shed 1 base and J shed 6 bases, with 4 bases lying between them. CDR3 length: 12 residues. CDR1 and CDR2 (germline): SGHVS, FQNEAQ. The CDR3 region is CASSLVGQPQHF. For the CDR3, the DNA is TGTGCCAGCAGCTTAGTTGGTCAGCCCCAGCATTTT.

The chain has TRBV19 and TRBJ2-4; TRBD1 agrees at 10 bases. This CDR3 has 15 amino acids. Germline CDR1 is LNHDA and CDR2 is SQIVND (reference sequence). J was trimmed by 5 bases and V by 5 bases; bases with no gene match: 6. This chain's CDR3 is CASSRRGTGENIQYF. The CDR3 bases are TGTGCCAGTAGTCGACGAGGGACAGGGGAAAACATTCAGTACTTC.

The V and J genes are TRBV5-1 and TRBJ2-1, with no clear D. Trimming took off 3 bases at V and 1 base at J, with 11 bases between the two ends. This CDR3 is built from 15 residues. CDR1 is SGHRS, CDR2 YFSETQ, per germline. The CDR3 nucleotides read TGCGCCAGCAGCTACCCGCGACTGTCCTACAATGAGCAGTTCTTC. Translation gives CASSYPRLSYNEQFF.

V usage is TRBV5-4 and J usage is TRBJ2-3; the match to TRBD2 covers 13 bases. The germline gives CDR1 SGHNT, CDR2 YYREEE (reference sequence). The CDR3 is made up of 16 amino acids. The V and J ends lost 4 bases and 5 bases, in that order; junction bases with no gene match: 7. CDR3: CASSEGLAGVIDTQYF. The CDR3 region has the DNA TGTGCCAGCAGCGAAGGACTAGCGGGAGTTATAGATACGCAGTATTTT.

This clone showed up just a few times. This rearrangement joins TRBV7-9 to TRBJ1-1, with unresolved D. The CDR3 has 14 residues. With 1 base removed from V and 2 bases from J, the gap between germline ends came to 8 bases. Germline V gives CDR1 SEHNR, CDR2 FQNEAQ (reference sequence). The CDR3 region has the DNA TGTGCCAGCAGCTTAGAGGGCGGAAACACTGAAGCTTTCTTT. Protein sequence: CASSLEGGNTEAFF.

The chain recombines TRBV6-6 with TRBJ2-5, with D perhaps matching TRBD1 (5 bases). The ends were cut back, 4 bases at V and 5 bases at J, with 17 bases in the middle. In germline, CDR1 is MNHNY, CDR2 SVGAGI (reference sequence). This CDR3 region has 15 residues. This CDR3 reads CASSFPPGAGETQYF. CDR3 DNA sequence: TGTGCCAGCAGTTTCCCGCCTGGGGCAGGTGAGACCCAGTACTTC.

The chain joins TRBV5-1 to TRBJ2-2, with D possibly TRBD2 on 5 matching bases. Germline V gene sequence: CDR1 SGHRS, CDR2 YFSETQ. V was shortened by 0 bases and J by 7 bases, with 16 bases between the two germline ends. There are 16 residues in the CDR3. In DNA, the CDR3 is TGCGCCAGCAGCTTGGGTCCTCTGGGAGCTGTCGGGGAGCTGTTTTTT. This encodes CASSLGPLGAVGELFF. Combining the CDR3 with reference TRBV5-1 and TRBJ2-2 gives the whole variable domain KAGVTQTPRYLIKTRGQQVTLSCSPISGHRSVSWYQQTPGQGLQFLFEYFSETQRNKGNFPGRFSGRQFSNSRSEMNVSTLELGDSALYLCASSLGPLGAVGELFFGEGSRLTVL.

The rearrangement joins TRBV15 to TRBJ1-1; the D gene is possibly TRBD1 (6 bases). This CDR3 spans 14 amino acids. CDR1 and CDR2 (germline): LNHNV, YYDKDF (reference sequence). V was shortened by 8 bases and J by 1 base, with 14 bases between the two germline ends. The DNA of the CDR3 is TGTGCCACCCGGGGACACGGTGAGAACACTGAAGCTTTCTTT. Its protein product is CATRGHGENTEAFF. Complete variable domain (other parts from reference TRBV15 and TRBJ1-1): DAMVIQNPRYQVTQFGKPVTLSCSQTLNHNVMYWYQQKSSQAPKLLFHYYDKDFNNEADTPDNFQSRRPNTSFCFLDIRSPGLGDTAMYLCATRGHGENTEAFFGQGTRLTVV.